This entry lists 10 T cell receptor beta chains sequenced from one sample in a study of T cell repertoires in cytomegalovirus infection. Using its own MiXCR run on the reads, TCRdb lists one record per CDR3 protein. The table has some 310,000 distinct CDR3 sequences, 25% seen once. These receptors have no known antigen. The source material was cultured PBMCs, sampled from culture after CMV antigen stimulation. Receptor source: a human donor in good health (CMV status not recorded). Some clones in this sample may be carry-over from other donors' samples.

This rearrangement joins TRBV7-9 to TRBJ2-1, with TRBD2 matching 12 bases. The CDR3 spans 15 residues. Trimming took 5 bases from V and 6 from J; bases not matched to a gene: 5. Germline CDR1 is SEHNR and CDR2 is FQNEAQ (reference sequence). As DNA, the CDR3 is TGTGCCAGCAGCCGACTAGCGGGAGTCGTCAATGAGCAGTTCTTC. Translating it yields CASSRLAGVVNEQFF.

V and J are TRBV4-3 and TRBJ1-1; D is unresolved. Trimming removed 1 base from V and 10 bases from J, with 13 bases in between. In germline, CDR1 is LGHNA, CDR2 YSLEER. The CDR3 is made up of 13 amino acids. The DNA of the CDR3 is TGCGCCAGCAGCCAAGGCCTCCTTCGGGGAGCTTTCTTT. Protein: CASSQGLLRGAFF.

In this sample, this clonotype turned up a few times. The chain has TRBV6-1 and TRBJ1-1, with D maybe TRBD1 (6 bases). This CDR3 contains 12 residues. Germline V CDR1 and CDR2: MNHNS, SASEGT. Between the trimmed V and J ends, which lost 8 bases and 4 bases, there was a span of 11 bases. CDR3 sequence reads: CASLRGLTEAFF. The DNA of the CDR3 is TGTGCCAGCCTCCGGGGGCTCACTGAAGCTTTCTTT.

The V call is TRBV12-3 or TRBV12-4, the J call TRBJ2-1; D unresolved. The germline V and J ends were trimmed by 8 bases and 4 bases, with 12 bases remaining between them. This CDR3 contains 13 residues. CDR3 protein: CASSFGRYNEQFF. For the CDR3, the DNA is TGTGCCAGCTCTTTCGGGCGGTACAATGAGCAGTTCTTC.

The gene calls are TRBV7-9 and TRBJ2-5; D might be TRBD1 (6 bases). The CDR3 is 15 residues long. Per germline, CDR1 SEHNR and CDR2 FQNEAQ (reference sequence). Between the trimmed V and J ends, which lost 1 base and 4 bases, there was a span of 13 bases. CDR3 protein: CASSLVGRGAETQYF. In DNA form, the CDR3 reads TGTGCCAGCAGCTTAGTCGGCAGGGGAGCAGAGACCCAGTACTTC.

The V call is TRBV7-4, the J call TRBJ2-5, with TRBD1 matching over 8 bases. Germline CDR1 reads SGHVT; CDR2 reads SQSDAQ. V dropped 5 bases and J dropped 3; count of bases not matched to a gene: 14. The CDR3 is made up of 17 amino acids. The CDR3 region has the DNA TGTGCCAGCAGCCGCCGATTGGGACAGGTGACAAAAGAGACCCAGTACTTC. The encoded protein is CASSRRLGQVTKETQYF.

V and J are TRBV12-5 and TRBJ2-7; D possibly corresponds to TRBD2 (6 bases). The CDR3 spans 14 residues. Germline assignment: CDR1 LGHNT and CDR2 FRNRAP. Trimming shortened V by 2 bases and J by 4 bases, and 12 bases separated the two germline ends. Here the CDR3 reads CASGLTRRGYEQYV. CDR3 sequence (DNA): TGTGCTAGTGGTTTGACGCGGAGGGGATACGAGCAGTACGTC.

The chain combines TRBV7-2 with TRBJ2-5, with D possibly matching TRBD2 (6 bases). Germline values: CDR1 SGHTA, CDR2 FQGNSA. With 7 bases removed from V and 2 bases from J, the gap between germline ends came to 17 bases. The CDR3 length is 15 residues. CDR3 amino acids: CASKYHVAGQETQYF. The CDR3 DNA sequence: TGTGCCAGCAAGTACCATGTTGCGGGGCAAGAGACCCAGTACTTC.

The V call is TRBV12-3 or TRBV12-4, the J call TRBJ1-6, with D possibly matching TRBD1 (5 bases). The CDR3 is 16 residues long. V dropped 4 bases and J dropped 3 bases, with 13 bases sitting between them. This chain's CDR3 is CASSWDGPRYNSPLHF. The CDR3 DNA reads TGTGCCAGCAGTTGGGACGGGCCTCGCTATAATTCACCCCTCCACTTT.

V gene TRBV9 combines with J gene TRBJ2-1, with D maybe TRBD1 (7 bases). V gave up 3 bases and J gave up 2 bases, with 12 bases separating them. The germline V gene encodes CDR1 SGDLS and CDR2 YYNGEE. The CDR3 has 15 residues. The CDR3 DNA is TGTGCCAGCAGCGAGGGGGGACAGACCTACAATGAGCAGTTCTTC. Protein sequence: CASSEGGQTYNEQFF.